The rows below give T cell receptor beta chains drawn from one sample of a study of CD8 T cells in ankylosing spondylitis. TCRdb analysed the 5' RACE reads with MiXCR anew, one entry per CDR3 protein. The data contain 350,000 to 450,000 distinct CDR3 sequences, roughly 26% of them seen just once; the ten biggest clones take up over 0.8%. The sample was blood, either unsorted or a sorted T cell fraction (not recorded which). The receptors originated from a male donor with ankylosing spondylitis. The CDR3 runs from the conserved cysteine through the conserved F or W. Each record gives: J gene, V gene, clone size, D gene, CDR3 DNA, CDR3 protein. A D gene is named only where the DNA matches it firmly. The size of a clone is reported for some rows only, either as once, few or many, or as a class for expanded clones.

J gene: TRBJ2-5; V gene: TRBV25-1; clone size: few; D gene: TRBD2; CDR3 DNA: TGTGCCAGCACTCTAGCGGGAGGGGTAGAGACCCAGTACTTC; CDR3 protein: CASTLAGGVETQYF
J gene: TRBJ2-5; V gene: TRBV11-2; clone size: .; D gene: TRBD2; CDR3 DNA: TGTGCCAGCAGCTTAGGACTAGCGGTCCATGAGTGGCAAGAGACCCAGTACTTC; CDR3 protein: CASSLGLAVHEWQETQYF
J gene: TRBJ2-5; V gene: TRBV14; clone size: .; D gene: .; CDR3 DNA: TGTGCCAGCAGCCAAGGCCTCAGGGGAGAGACCCAGTACTTC; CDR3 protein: CASSQGLRGETQYF
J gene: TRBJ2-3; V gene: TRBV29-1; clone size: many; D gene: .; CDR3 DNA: TGCAGCTATGCCCCCGGGACTAGCACAGATACGCAGTATTTT; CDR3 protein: CSYAPGTSTDTQYF
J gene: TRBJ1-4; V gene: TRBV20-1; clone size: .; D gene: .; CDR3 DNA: TGCAGTGCTAGAGGAGGGGGTGGGGAAAAACTGTTTTTT; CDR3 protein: CSARGGGGEKLFF
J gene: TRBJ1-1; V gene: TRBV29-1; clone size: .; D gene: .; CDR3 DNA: TGCAGCGTTGAAGATCGCAGGGGCCCAGGGAACACTGAAGCTTTCTTT; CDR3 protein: CSVEDRRGPGNTEAFF
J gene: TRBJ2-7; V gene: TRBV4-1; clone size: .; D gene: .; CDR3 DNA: TGCGCCAGCAGCCAAGGGATGGCCGGGCCCCACTACGAGCAGTACTTC; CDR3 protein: CASSQGMAGPHYEQYF
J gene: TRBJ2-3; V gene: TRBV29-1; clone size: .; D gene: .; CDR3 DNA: TGCAGCGTACGGGACGCTCAGCAGTATTTT; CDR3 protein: CSVRDAQQYF
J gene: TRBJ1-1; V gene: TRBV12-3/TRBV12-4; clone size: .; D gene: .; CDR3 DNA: TGTGCCAGCAGTCTTCTTACACAGAACACTGAAGCTTTCTTT; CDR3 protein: CASSLLTQNTEAFF
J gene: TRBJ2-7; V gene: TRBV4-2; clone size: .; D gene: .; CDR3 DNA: TGTGCCAGCAGCCAAGATGAGGCGGACCACTACGAGCAGTACTTC; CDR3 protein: CASSQDEADHYEQYF
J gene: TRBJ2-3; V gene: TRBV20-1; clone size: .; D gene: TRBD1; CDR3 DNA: TGCAGTGCAACGGACAGGAGCTCCACAGATACGCAGTATTTT; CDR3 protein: CSATDRSSTDTQYF
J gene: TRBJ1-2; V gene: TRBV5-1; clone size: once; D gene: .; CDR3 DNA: TGCGCCAGCAGCTTGGCGGGCGGCTATTGCTACACCTTC; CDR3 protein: CASSLAGGYCYTF
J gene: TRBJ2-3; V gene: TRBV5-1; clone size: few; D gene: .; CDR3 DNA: TGCGCCAGCAGCTTGGCACAGTCCACAGATACGCAGTATTTT; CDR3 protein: CASSLAQSTDTQYF
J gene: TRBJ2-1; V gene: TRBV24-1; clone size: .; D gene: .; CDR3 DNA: TGTGCCGTAGGAGTTGATGAGCAGTTCTTC; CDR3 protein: CAVGVDEQFF
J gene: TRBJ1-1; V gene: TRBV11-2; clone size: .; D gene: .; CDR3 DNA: TGTGCCAGCAGCTTAGTTCTGATGAACACTGAAGCTTTCTTT; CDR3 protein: CASSLVLMNTEAFF
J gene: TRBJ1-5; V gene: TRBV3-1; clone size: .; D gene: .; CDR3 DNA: TGTGCCAGCAGCCAAGATTTCGGGGGGCGGGATCAGCCCCAGCATTTT; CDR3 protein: CASSQDFGGRDQPQHF
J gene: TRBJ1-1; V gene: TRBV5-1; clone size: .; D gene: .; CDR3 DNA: TGCGCCAGCAGCAGGGGACAGAACACTGAAGCTTTCTTT; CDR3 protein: CASSRGQNTEAFF
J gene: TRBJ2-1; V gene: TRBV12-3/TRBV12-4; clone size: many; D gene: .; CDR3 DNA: TGTGCCAGCAGACCCCCACCCCCAGTCCATGAGCAGTTCTTC; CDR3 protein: CASRPPPPVHEQFF
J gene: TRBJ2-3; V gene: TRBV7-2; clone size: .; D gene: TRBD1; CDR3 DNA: TGTGCCAGCAGCTTAGGCAGACAGGGGGAAGATACGCAGTATTTT; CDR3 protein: CASSLGRQGEDTQYF
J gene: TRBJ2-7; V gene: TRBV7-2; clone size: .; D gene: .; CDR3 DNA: TGTGCCAGCAGCCCAACGGCCGGAATTGGCTACGAGCAGTACTTC; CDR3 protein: CASSPTAGIGYEQYF
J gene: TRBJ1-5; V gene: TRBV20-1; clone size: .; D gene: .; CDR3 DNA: TGCAGTGCTAGAAAGACGGGGGAGGGTCAGCCCCAGCATTTT; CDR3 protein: CSARKTGEGQPQHF
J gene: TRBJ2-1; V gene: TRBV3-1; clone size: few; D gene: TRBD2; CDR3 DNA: TGTGCCAGCAGCCCGGGACTAGCTAAGAATGAGCAGTTCTTC; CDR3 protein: CASSPGLAKNEQFF
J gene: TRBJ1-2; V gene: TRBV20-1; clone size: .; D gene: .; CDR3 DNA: TGCAGTGCTAGGACAGGTAGCTATGGCTACACCTTC; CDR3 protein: CSARTGSYGYTF
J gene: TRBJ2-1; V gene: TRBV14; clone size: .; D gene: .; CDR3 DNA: TGTGCCAGCAGCCAAGATGGGGCTCGGAATGAGCAGTTCTTC; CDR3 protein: CASSQDGARNEQFF
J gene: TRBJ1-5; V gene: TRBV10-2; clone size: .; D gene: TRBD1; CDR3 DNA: TGCGCCAGCAGCCTTGGACAGGAGGGGCAGCCCCAGCATTTT; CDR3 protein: CASSLGQEGQPQHF
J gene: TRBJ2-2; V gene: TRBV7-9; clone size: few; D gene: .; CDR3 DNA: TGTGCCAGCAGCTTAGTCGACACCGGGGAGCTGTTTTTT; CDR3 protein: CASSLVDTGELFF
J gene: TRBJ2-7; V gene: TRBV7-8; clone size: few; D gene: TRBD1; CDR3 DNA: TGTGCCAGCAGCTCGACAGGGGGCGGCTACGAGCAGTACTTC; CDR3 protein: CASSSTGGGYEQYF
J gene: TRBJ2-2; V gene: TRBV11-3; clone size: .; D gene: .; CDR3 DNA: TGTGCCAGCAGCCCATTTTCCGCGAACACCGGGGAGCTGTTTTTT; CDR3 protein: CASSPFSANTGELFF
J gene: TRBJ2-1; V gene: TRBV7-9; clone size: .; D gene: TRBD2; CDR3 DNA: TGTGCCAGCAGCTTAGGGGCCGGGACTAGCGCATCCAATGAGCAGTTCTTC; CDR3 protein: CASSLGAGTSASNEQFF
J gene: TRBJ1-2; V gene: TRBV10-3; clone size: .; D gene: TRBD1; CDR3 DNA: TGTGCCATCAGTGAGTCGAGAGGGACAGGGTATGACTACACCTTC; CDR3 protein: CAISESRGTGYDYTF
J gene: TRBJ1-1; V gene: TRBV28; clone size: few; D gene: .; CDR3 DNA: TGTGCCAGCAGTCCTCGCACTGAAGCTTTCTTT; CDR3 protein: CASSPRTEAFF
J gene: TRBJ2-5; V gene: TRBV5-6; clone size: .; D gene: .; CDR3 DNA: TGTGCCAGCAGCGGCGGGATCCAAGAGACCCAGTACTTC; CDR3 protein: CASSGGIQETQYF
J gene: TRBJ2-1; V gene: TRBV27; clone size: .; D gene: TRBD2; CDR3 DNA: TGTGCCAGCAGTTTAATGGCTAGCGGGAGGAATGAGCAGTTCTTC; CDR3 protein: CASSLMASGRNEQFF
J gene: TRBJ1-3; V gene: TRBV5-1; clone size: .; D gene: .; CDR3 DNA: TGCGCCAGCAGCTTGGAAGGTGGAGGAAACACCATATATTTT; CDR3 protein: CASSLEGGGNTIYF
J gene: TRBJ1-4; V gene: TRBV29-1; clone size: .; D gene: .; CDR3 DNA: TGCAGCGGACAAGAGGCGAGTGAAAAACTGTTTTTT; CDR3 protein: CSGQEASEKLFF
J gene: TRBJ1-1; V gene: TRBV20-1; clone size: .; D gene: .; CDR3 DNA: TGCAGTGCTGGCGGACATCGGGCCGCTGAAGCTTTCTTT; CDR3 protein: CSAGGHRAAEAFF
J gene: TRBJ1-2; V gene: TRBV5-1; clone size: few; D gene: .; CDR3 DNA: TGCGCCAGCACGAGGGATACAAACTATGGCTACACCTTC; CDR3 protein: CASTRDTNYGYTF
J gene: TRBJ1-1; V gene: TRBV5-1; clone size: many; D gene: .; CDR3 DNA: TGCGCCAGCAGCCGGACAGCCCAGAACACTGAAGCTTTCTTT; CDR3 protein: CASSRTAQNTEAFF
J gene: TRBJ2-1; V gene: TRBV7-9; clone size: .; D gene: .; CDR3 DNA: TGTGCCAGCAGCCCTCGCGGAGGGGGGGGTGAGCAGTTCTTC; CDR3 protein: CASSPRGGGGEQFF
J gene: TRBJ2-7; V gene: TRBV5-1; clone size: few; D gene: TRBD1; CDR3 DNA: TGCGCCAGCAGCTTGTTAGGGCAAAGACAGGGGGCCAACGAGCAGTACTTC; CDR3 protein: CASSLLGQRQGANEQYF
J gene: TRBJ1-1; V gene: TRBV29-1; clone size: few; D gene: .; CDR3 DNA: TGCAGCGGTGGGGGAGAAGCTTTCTTT; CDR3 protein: CSGGGEAFF
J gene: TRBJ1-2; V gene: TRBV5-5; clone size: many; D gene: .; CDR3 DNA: TGTGCCAGCAGCCCGACAGGCCCGGGAGGCTACACCTTC; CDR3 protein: CASSPTGPGGYTF
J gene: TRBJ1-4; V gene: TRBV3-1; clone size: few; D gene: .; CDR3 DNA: TGTGCCAGCAGCTCCCAAGCGACTAATGAAAAACTGTTTTTT; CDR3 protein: CASSSQATNEKLFF
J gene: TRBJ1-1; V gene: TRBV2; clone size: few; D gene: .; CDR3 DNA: TGTGCCAGCACATATCAGTCGACCATGAACACTGAAGCTTTCTTT; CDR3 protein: CASTYQSTMNTEAFF
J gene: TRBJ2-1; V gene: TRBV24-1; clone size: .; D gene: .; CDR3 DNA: TGTGCCACCAGTGATTTGGGACGGCCGTCCTACAATGAGCAGTTCTTC; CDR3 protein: CATSDLGRPSYNEQFF
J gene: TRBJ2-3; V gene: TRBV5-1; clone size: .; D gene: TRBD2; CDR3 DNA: TGCGCCAGCACCCCAACTAGCGGGTACACAGATACGCAGTATTTT; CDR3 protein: CASTPTSGYTDTQYF